This paragraph covers one TCR beta chain sequence. The sample is drawn from a study of blood T cell repertoires in COVID-19. V trimming: 7 bases; J trimming: 6 bases; junction bases outside the gene matches: 10. The CDR3 runs to 15 residues. Germline lookup yields CDR1 SQVTM and CDR2 ANQGSEA. Participants spanned ages about 18 to 100 years and resided in about 25 US areas. Grouping used clinical history reported by participants in a survey and questionnaire. The repertoire was sequenced with immunoSEQ multiplex PCR; TCRdb's copy has only in-frame clones and lacks some. This sample has about 210,000 clones, with 80% to 85% found just once.

The genes are TRBV29-1 and TRBJ2-1; 12 bases agree with TRBD2. The sequence was obtained from a woman in her fifties or sixties with acute COVID-19. Sequencing was carried out using PBMCs or T cells enriched from blood (not recorded which). CDR3 sequence (DNA): TGCAGCGCCATAGAGACTAGCGGGAGATCCAATGAGCAGTTCTTC. Protein sequence: CSAIETSGRSNEQFF.